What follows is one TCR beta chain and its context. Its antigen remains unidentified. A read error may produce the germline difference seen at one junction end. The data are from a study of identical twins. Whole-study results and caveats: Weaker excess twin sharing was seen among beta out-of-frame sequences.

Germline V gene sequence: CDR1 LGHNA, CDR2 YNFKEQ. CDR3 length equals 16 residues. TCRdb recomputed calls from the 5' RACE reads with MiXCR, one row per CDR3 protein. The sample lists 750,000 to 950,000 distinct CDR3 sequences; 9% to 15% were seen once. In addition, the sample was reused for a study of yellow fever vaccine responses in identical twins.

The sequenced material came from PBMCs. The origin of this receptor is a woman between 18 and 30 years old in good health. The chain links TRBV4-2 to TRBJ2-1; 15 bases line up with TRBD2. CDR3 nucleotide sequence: TGTGCCAGGAGCCCTGGACTAGCGGGGGGGGACAATGAGCAGTTCTTC. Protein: CARSPGLAGGDNEQFF.